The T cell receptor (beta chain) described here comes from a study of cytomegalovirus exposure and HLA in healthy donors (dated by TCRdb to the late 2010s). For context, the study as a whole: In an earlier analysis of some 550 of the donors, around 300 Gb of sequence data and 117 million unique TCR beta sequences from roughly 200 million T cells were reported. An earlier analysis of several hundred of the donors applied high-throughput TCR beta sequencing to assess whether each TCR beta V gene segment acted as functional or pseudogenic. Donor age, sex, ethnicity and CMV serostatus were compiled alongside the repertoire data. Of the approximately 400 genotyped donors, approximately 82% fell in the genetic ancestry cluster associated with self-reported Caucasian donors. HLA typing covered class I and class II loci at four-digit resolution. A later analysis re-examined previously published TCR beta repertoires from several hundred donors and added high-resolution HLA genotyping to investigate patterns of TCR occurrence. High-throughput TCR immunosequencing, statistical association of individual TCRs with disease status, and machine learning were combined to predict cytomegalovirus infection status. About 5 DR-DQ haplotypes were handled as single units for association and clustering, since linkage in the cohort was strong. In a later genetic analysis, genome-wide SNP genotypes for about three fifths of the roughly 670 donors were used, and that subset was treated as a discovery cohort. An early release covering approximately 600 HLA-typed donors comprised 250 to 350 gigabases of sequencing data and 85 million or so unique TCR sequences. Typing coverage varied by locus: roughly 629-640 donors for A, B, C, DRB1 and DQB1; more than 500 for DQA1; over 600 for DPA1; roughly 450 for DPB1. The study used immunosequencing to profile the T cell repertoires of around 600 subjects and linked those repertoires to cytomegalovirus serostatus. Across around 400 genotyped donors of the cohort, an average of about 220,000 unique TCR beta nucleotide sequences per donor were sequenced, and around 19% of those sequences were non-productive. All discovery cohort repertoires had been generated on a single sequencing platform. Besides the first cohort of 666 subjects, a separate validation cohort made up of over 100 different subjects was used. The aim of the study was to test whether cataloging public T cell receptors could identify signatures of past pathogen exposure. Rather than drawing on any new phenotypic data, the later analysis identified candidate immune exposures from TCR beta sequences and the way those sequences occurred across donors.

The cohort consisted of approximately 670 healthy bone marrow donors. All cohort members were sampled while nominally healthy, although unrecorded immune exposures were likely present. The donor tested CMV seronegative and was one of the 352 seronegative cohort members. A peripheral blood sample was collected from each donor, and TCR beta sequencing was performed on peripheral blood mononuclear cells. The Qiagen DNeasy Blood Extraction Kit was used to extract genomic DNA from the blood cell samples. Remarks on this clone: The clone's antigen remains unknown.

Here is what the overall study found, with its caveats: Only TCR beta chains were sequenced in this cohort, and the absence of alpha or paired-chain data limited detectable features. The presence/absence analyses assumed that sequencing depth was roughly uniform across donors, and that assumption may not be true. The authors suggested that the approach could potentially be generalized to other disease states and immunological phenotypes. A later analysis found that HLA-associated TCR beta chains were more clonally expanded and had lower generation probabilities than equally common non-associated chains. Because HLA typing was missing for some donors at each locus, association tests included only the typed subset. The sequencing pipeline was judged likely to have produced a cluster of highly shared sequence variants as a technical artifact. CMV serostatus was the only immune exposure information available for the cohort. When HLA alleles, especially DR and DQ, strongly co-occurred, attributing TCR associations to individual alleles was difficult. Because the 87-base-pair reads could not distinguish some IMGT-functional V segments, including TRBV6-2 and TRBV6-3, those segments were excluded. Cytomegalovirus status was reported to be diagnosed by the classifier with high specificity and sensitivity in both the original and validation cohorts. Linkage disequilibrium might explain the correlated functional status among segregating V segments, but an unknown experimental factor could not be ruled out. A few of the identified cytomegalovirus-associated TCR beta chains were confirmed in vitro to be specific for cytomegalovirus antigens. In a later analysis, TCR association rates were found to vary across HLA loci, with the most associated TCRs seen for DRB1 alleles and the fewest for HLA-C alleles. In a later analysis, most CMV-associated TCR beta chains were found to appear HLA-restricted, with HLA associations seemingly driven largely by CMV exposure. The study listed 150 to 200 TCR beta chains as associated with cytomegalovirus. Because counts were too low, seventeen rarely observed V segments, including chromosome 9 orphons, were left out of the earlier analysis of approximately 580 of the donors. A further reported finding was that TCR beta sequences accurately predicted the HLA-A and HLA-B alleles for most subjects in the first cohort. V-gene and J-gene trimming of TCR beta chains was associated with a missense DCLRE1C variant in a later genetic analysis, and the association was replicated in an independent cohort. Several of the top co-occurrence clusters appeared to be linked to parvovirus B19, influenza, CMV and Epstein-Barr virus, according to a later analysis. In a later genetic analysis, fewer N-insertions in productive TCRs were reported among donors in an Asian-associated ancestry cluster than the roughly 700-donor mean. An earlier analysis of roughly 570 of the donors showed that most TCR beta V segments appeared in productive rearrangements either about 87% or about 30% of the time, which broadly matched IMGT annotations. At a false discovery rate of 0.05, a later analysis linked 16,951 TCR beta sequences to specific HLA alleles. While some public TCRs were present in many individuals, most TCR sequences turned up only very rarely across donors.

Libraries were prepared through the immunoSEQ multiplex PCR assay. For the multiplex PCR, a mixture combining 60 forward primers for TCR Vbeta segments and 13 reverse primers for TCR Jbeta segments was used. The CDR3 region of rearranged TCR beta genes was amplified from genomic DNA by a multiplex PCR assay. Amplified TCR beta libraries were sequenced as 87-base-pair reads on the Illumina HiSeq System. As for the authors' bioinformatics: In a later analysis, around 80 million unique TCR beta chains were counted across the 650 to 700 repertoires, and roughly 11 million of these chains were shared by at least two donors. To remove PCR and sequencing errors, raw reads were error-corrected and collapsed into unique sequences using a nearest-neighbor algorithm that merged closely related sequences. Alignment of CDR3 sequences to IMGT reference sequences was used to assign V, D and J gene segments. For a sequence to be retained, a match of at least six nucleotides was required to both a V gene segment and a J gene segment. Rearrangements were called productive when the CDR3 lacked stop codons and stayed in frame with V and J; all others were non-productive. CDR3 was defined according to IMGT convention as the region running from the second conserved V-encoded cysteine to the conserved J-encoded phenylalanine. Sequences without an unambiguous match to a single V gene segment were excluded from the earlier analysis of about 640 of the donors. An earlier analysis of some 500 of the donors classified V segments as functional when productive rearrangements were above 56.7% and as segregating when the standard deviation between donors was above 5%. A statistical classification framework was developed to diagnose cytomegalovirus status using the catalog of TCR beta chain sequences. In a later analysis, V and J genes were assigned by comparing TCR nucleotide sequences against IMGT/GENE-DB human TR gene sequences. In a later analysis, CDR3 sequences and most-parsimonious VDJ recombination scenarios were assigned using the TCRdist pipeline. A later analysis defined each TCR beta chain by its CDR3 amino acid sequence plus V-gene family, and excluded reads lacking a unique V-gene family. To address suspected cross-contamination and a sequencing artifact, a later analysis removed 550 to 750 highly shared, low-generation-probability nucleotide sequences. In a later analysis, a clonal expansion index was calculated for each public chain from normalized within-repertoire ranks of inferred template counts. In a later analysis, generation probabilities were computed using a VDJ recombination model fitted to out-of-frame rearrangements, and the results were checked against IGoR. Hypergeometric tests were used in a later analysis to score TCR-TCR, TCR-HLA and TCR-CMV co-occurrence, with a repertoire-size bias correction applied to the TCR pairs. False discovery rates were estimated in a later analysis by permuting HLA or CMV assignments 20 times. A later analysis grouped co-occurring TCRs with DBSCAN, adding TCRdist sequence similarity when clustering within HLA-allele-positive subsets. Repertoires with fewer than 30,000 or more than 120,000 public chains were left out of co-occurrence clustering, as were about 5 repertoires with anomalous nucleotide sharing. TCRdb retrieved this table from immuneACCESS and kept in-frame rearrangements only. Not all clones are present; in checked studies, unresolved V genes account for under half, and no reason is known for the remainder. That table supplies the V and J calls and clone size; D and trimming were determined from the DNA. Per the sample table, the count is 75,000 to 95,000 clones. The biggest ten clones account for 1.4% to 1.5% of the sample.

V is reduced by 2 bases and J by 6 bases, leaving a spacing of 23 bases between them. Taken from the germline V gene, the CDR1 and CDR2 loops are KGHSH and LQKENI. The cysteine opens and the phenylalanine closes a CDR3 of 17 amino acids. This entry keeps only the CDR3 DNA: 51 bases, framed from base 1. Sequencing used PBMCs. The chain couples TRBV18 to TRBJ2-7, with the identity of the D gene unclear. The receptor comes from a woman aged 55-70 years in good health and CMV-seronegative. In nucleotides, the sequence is TGTGCCAGCTCACCATTAGACTCCATGCCCCCACTACCCGAGCAGTACTTC. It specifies CASSPLDSMPPLPEQYF.